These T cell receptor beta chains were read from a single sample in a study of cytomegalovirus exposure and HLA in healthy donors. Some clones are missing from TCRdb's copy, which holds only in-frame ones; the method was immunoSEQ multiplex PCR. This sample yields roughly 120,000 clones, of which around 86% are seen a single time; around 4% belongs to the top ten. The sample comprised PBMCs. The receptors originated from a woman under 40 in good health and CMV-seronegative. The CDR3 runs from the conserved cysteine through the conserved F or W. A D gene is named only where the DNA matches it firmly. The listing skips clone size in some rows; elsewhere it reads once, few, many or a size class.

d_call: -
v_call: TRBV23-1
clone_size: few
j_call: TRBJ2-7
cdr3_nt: TGCGCCAGCAGTCTCGCGTCCGCGGGGCCCTACGAGCAGTACTTC
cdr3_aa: CASSLASAGPYEQYF

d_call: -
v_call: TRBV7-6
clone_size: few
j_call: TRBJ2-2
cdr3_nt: TGTGCCAGCAGCTTAGTGGACAGTACCACCGGGGAGCTGTTTTTT
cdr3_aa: CASSLVDSTTGELFF

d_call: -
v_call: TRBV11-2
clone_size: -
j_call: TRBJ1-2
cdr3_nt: TGTGCCAGCAGCTTAGATACGGGGGGCTATGGCTACACCTTC
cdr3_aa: CASSLDTGGYGYTF

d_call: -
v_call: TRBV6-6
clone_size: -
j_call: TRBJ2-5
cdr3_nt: TGTGCCAGCAGTTACCGCGGGGTTGAACAAGAGACCCAGTACTTC
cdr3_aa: CASSYRGVEQETQYF

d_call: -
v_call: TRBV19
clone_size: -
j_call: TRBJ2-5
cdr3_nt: TGTGCCAGTAGTACACAGGGCGCCCAAGAGACCCAGTACTTC
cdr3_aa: CASSTQGAQETQYF

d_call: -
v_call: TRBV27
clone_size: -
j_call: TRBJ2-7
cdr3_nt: TGTGCCAGCAGTCACGCTCCGGGCTACGAGCAGTACTTC
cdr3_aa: CASSHAPGYEQYF

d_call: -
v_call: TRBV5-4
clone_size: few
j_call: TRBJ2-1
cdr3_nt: TGTGCCAGCAGCTGGCCTAGCTACAATGAGCAGTTCTTC
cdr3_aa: CASSWPSYNEQFF

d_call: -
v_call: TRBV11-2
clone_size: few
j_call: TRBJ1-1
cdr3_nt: TGTGCCAGCAGCTTAGTCTTAGGGGGGAACACTGAAGCTTTCTTT
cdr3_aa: CASSLVLGGNTEAFF

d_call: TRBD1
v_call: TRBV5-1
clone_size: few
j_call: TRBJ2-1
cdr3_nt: TGCGCCAGCAGCTTCGTCGAGACAGGGGTCACTCGTTCTTACTTCCGCTCCTACAATGAGCAGTTCTTC
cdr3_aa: CASSFVETGVTRSYFRSYNEQFF

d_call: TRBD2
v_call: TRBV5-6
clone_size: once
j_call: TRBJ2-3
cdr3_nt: TGTGCCAGCAGCTTCAGAACTAGCGGTCTCACAGATACGCAGTATTTT
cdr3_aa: CASSFRTSGLTDTQYF

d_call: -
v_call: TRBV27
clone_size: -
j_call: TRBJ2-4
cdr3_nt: TGTGCCAGCAGTTTCGGCCAGGAAATAGCCAAAAACATTCAGTACTTC
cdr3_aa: CASSFGQEIAKNIQYF

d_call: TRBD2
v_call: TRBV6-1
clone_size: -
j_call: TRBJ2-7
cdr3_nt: TGTGCCAGCAGAACAGCGGGGTCTACCTACGAGCAGTACTTC
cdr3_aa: CASRTAGSTYEQYF

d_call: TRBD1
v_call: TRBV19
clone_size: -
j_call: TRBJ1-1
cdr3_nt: TGTGCCAGTAGTCCACAGGACAGGGGGCTAACTGAAGCTTTCTTT
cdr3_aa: CASSPQDRGLTEAFF

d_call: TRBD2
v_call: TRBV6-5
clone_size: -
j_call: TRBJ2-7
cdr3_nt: TGTGCCAGTCGACTGGGACTAGTAGGCGAGCAGTACTTC
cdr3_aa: CASRLGLVGEQYF

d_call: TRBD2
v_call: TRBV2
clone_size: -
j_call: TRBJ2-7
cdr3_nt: TGTGCCAGTCAAATTTGGACTAGCAACGGCCGCGAGCAGTACTTC
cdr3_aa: CASQIWTSNGREQYF

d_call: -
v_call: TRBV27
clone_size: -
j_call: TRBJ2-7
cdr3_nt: TGTGCCAGCAGCGACCAATGGATAGGGGGGACTACCTACGAGCAGTACTTC
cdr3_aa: CASSDQWIGGTTYEQYF

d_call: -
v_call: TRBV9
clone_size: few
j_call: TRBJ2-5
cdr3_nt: TGTGCCAGCAGCGTAGCTGCGGAAGAGACCCAGTACTTC
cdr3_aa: CASSVAAEETQYF

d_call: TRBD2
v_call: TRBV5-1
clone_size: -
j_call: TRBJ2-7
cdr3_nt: TGCGCCAGCAGCTCACTCCCGGGACTAGCGGCCTACGAGCAGTACTTC
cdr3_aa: CASSSLPGLAAYEQYF

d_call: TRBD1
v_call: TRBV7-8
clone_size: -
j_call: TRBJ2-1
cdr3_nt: TGTGCCAGCAGTTTCTACCGGACAGGGGAGGATGAGCAGTTCTTC
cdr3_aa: CASSFYRTGEDEQFF

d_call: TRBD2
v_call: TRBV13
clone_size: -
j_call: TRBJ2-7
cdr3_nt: TGTGCCAGCAGCTTTTCGGGACTAGTTTCTTACGAGCAGTACTTC
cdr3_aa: CASSFSGLVSYEQYF

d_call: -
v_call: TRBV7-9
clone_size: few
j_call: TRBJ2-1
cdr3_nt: TGTGCCAGCAGCTCCCCCGGTGATAGCGGACTGGGGGGATACAATGAGCAGTTCTTC
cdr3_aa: CASSSPGDSGLGGYNEQFF

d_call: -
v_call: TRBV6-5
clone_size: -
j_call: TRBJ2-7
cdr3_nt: TGTGCCAGCAGCACCGGGGGGCCCCCCTACGAGCAGTACTTC
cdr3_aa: CASSTGGPPYEQYF

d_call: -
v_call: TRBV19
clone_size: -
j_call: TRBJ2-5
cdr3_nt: TGTGCCAGTAGTACTGGGTGGTGGGGCGGCGAGACCCAGTACTTC
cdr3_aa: CASSTGWWGGETQYF

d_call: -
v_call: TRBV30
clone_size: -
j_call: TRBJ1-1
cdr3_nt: TGTGCCTGGAGTCGGACAGTCTTGAACACTGAAGCTTTCTTT
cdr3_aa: CAWSRTVLNTEAFF

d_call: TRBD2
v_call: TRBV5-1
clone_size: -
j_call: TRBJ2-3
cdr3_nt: TGCGCCAGCAGCCCCGGGAGAGCGGGGACTAGCACAGATACGCAGTATTTT
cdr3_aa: CASSPGRAGTSTDTQYF

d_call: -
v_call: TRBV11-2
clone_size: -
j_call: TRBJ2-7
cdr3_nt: TGTGCCAGCAGCTTAGATGTGACGGGAGTCGACGAGCAGTACTTC
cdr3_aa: CASSLDVTGVDEQYF

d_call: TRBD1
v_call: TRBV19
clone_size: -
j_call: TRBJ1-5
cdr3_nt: TGTGCCAGTAGTCCCACCACAGGGGGAATACAGCCCCAGCATTTT
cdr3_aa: CASSPTTGGIQPQHF

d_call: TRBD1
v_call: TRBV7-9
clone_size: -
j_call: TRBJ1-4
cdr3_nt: TGTGCCAGCAGCCCCGGGACAGGGGGTGAAAAACTGTTTTTT
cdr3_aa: CASSPGTGGEKLFF

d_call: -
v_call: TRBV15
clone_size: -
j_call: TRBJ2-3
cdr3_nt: TGTGCCACCAGCGCACAGGTTTCTAGCACAGATACGCAGTATTTT
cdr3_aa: CATSAQVSSTDTQYF

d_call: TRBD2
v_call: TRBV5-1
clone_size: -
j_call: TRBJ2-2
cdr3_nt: TGCGCCAGCAGCTTGATTCCCCTAGCGGGAGGTTCGAACACCGGGGAGCTGTTTTTT
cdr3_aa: CASSLIPLAGGSNTGELFF

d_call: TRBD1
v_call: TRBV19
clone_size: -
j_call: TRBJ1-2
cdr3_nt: TGTGCCAGTAATACCATGACAGGGGGCCATGGCTACACCTTC
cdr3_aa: CASNTMTGGHGYTF

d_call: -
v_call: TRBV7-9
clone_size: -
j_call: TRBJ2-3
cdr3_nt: TGTGCCAGCAGCCCCTTTAGCGCGGTGGGGACAGATACGCAGTATTTT
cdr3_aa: CASSPFSAVGTDTQYF

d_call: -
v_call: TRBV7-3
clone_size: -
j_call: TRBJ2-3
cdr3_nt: TGTGCCAGCAGCCAGGTCGGGGATGGGGCAGATACGCAGTATTTT
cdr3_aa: CASSQVGDGADTQYF

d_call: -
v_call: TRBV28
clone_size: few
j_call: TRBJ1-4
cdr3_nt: TGTGCCAGCAGAGAGTCCGGGGGGCCTAGAGAAAAACTGTTTTTT
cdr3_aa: CASRESGGPREKLFF

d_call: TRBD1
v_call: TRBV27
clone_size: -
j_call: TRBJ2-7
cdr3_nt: TGTGCCAGCAGACGGGACAGGACCTCCTACGAGCAGTACTTC
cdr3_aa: CASRRDRTSYEQYF

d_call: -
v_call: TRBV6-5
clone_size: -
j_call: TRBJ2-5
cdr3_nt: TGTGCCAGCAGTTCTACGGCCAGGGCTCAACAAGAGACCCAGTACTTC
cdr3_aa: CASSSTARAQQETQYF